The next 18 T cell receptor beta chains were all read from a single sample in a study of T cells in localized non-small cell lung cancer. Assay used: immunoSEQ multiplex PCR; TCRdb lists only in-frame clones, some missing. The sample records about 4,500 clones, around 30% being singletons. The sequencing used lung tumor tissue, collected before any cancer treatment. The source is a male donor older than 55 with stage I lung adenocarcinoma.

This clone has only a few counts. In DNA, the CDR3 is TGCGCCAGCAGCTTGGGTTTCCCGGGGAACACCATATATTTT. Its protein product is CASSLGFPGNTIYF. The chain carries TRBV5-1 and TRBJ1-3; D ambiguous. The CDR3 length is 14 residues. Trimming took 0 bases from V and 7 from J, leaving 11 bases between them. Germline V gives CDR1 SGHRS, CDR2 YFSETQ.

V is TRBV30 and J is TRBJ2-2; D uncertain. Trimming stripped 4 bases from V and 0 bases from J, with 9 bases between. Germline V gives CDR1 GTSNPN, CDR2 SVGIG (reference sequence). This CDR3 comprises 14 residues. CDR3 sequence reads: CAWKGFSNTGELFF. As DNA, the CDR3 is TGTGCCTGGAAAGGCTTTTCGAACACCGGGGAGCTGTTTTTT.

This clone has just a few counts. The chain combines TRBV6-8 with TRBJ1-6, with 7 bases lining up with TRBD1. The length of the CDR3 is 16 residues. V lost 7 bases to trimming and J lost 5 bases; unmatched junction nucleotides: 11. The V gene's germline CDR1 is MNHGY and CDR2 SAAAGT. In nucleotides, the CDR3 is TGTGCCAGCAAGGGCGCCTTGGGGACAGATAATTCACCCCTCCACTTT. Its translation: CASKGALGTDNSPLHF.

The V and J genes are TRBV11-3 and TRBJ2-3; maybe TRBD2 (6 bases). The CDR3 covers 14 residues. Germline-derived CDR1 and CDR2 are SGHNT and YENEEA. V shed 2 bases and J shed 4 bases, with 10 bases lying between them. This CDR3 reads CASSLYRDSDTQYF. CDR3 in DNA: TGTGCCAGCAGCTTATACCGGGACTCAGATACGCAGTATTTT.

A few counts support this clone. The genes are TRBV30 and TRBJ1-1, with 7 nucleotides matching TRBD1. Germline loops: CDR1 GTSNPN, CDR2 SVGIG (reference sequence). The J segment lost 5 bases and the V segment lost 0 bases, leaving 6 bases of the junction unmatched. This CDR3 has 14 residues. The DNA of the CDR3 is TGTGCCTGGAGTGTAGGGCAGGGGGAAACTGAAGCTTTCTTT. As protein: CAWSVGQGETEAFF.

The J gene is TRBJ1-4, the V gene TRBV5-1, with 9 bases matching TRBD1. This CDR3 spans 15 amino acids. The ends lost 4 bases at V and 5 bases at J; junction bases unmatched: 6. Germline CDR1 is SGHRS and CDR2 is YFSETQ. The DNA for the CDR3 is TGCGCCAGCAGCCCAGGGGGGACAGGGAATGAAAAACTGTTTTTT. It codes for CASSPGGTGNEKLFF.

The genes are TRBV9 and TRBJ2-1; TRBD2 might be the D (5 bases). The V gene lost 5 bases and the J gene lost 0 bases, with 12 bases spanning the gap. The CDR3 covers 15 residues. Germline values: CDR1 SGDLS, CDR2 YYNGEE. The CDR3 region has the DNA TGTGCCAGCAGTGCCACTCGGGGCTCCTACAATGAGCAGTTCTTC. This encodes CASSATRGSYNEQFF.

The chain employs TRBV9 and TRBJ2-3; TRBD1 matches at 9 bases. The germline V gene has CDR1 SGDLS and CDR2 YYNGEE. The V and J ends lost 5 bases and 3 bases, in that order; junction bases with no gene match: 13. This CDR3 has 17 amino acids. CDR3 in DNA: TGTGCCAGCAGTTTCCGTATAACAGGGGGCGGAACAGATACGCAGTATTTT. Protein product: CASSFRITGGGTDTQYF. Variable domain in full (rest from reference TRBV9 and TRBJ2-3): DSGVTQTPKHLITATGQRVTLRCSPRSGDLSVYWYQQSLDQGLQFLIQYYNGEERAKGNILERFSAQQFPDLHSELNLSSLELGDSALYFCASSFRITGGGTDTQYFGPGTRLTVL.

This rearrangement joins TRBV18 to TRBJ1-1; unclear D gene. Germline CDR1 KGHSH, CDR2 LQKENI. Trimming removed 3 bases at V and 5 bases at J, with 7 bases between. CDR3 length: 12 amino acids. The CDR3 loop reads CASSPLPTEAFF. For the CDR3, the DNA is TGTGCCAGCTCACCTCTACCAACTGAAGCTTTCTTT.

The rearrangement joins TRBV12-5 to TRBJ2-3; 11 bases are shared with TRBD2. This CDR3 has 15 amino acids. Germline-derived CDR1 and CDR2 are LGHNT and FRNRAP. The J segment lost 4 bases and the V segment lost 5 bases, leaving 5 bases of the junction unmatched. CDR3 protein: CASGGSGGAADTQYF. DNA of the CDR3: TGTGCTAGTGGTGGTAGCGGGGGGGCCGCAGATACGCAGTATTTT.

This chain links TRBV6-9 with TRBJ1-3; D is ambiguous. Germline assignment: CDR1 MNHGY and CDR2 SVAAGI. This CDR3 is built from 11 residues. V lost 7 bases, J lost 3 bases, and 4 bases lay in between. The chain's CDR3 is CASMGGNTIYF. As DNA, the CDR3 is TGTGCCAGCATGGGTGGAAACACCATATATTTT.

In its sample, this clone was seen a few times. This sequence joins TRBV6-8 and TRBJ2-3; D ambiguous. Germline V gene lookup returns CDR1 MNHGY and CDR2 SAAAGT. With 6 bases removed from V and 7 bases from J, the gap between germline ends came to 11 bases. CDR3 length: 12 residues. The CDR3 coding sequence is TGTGCCAGCAGCCGGATGGGGTATACGCAGTATTTT. As protein: CASSRMGYTQYF.

This clone occurred a few times. This chain connects TRBV6-8 to TRBJ1-2; 7 bases are shared with TRBD1. Germline assignment: CDR1 MNHGY and CDR2 SAAAGT. This CDR3 spans 17 amino acids. Unmatched junction bases numbered 15, after V lost 0 bases and J lost 8 bases. CDR3: CASSYSPGQVGGYGYTF. Written as DNA, the CDR3 is TGTGCCAGCAGTTACTCCCCCGGACAGGTTGGAGGTTACGGCTACACCTTC.

The genes are TRBV30 and TRBJ2-7; 7 bases align to TRBD1. The CDR3 is 15 amino acids. V dropped 5 bases and J dropped 0; count of bases not matched to a gene: 10. Germline V CDR1 and CDR2: GTSNPN, SVGIG (reference sequence). CDR3 residues: CAWGKQGSSSYEQYF. The DNA for the CDR3 is TGTGCCTGGGGGAAACAGGGGTCGAGCTCCTACGAGCAGTACTTC. The complete variable domain, with remaining parts taken from reference TRBV30 and TRBJ2-7, reads SQTIHQWPATLVQPVGSPLSLECTVEGTSNPNLYWYRQAAGRGLQLLFYSVGIGQISSEVPQNLSASRPQDRQFILSSKKLLLSDSGFYLCAWGKQGSSSYEQYFGPGTRLTVT.

Only a few counts were recorded for this clone. The DNA for the CDR3 is TGTGCCAGCTCACCGAATGGTTCACCCCTCCACTTT. Translation gives CASSPNGSPLHF. The chain is built from TRBV18 and TRBJ1-6; D remains ambiguous. The CDR3 runs to 12 residues. The germline CDR1 and CDR2 sequences are KGHSH and LQKENI. V dropped 3 bases and J dropped 9 bases, with 6 bases sitting between them.

This clone was detected only a few times. This chain links TRBV6-8 with TRBJ2-1; no reliable D call. The germline V gene has CDR1 MNHGY and CDR2 SAAAGT. V was trimmed by 3 bases and J by 9 bases, leaving 15 bases between them. This CDR3 has 14 residues. The CDR3 is CASSYSLVGTEQFF. The CDR3 DNA sequence: TGTGCCAGCAGTTATAGCCTAGTTGGTACTGAGCAGTTCTTC.

In its sample, this clone is large. V and J are TRBV19 and TRBJ2-7, with TRBD1 matching over 7 bases. V was clipped by 4 bases and J by 1 base; unmatched bases: 1. Germline V lookup: CDR1 LNHDA, CDR2 SQIVND (reference sequence). The CDR3 runs to 13 residues. CDR3 loop: CASSTQGSYEQYF. The CDR3 DNA reads TGTGCCAGTAGTACACAGGGGTCCTACGAGCAGTACTTC.

The rearrangement joins TRBV25-1 to TRBJ2-1; 10 bases line up with TRBD2. This CDR3 is built from 14 residues. The ends lost 5 bases at V and 2 bases at J; junction bases unmatched: 0. Germline CDR1 reads MGHDK; CDR2 reads SYGVNS. CDR3 region: CASSLAGAYNEQFF. The CDR3 nucleotides are TGTGCCAGCAGTCTAGCGGGGGCCTACAATGAGCAGTTCTTC.